The rows below give T cell receptor beta chains drawn from one sample of a study of blood T cell repertoires in COVID-19. TCRdb keeps only in-frame clones here, not all; method: immunoSEQ multiplex PCR. The sample carries over 95,000 clones, just under 90% recorded once. The specimen was peripheral blood. The receptors originated from a woman aged 45 to 65 with acute or convalescent COVID-19. Both conserved end residues are part of each CDR3. Fields, in order: J gene, clone size, D gene, V gene, CDR3 DNA, CDR3 protein. The D gene is left open where the match is weak. Where a row states a size, it is once, few, many or the class of an expanded clone; other rows omit it.

>TRBJ2-7|NA|NA|TRBV4-2
TGTGCCAGCAGCCGCCTTTTTAGCGGCGATTTTGCCGAGCAGTACTTC
CASSRLFSGDFAEQYF
>TRBJ1-3|once|NA|TRBV25-1
TGTGCCAGCAGTGATTACAGGACAACGGGTGGAAACACCATATATTTT
CASSDYRTTGGNTIYF
>TRBJ2-3|once|TRBD2|TRBV30
TGTGCCTGGAGTTTGGGAGGGAAAGGCACAGATACGCAGTATTTT
CAWSLGGKGTDTQYF
>TRBJ2-5|NA|TRBD2|TRBV27
TGTGCCAGCAGTTCTCGACTAGCGGGAGACGCAGAGACCCAGTACTTC
CASSSRLAGDAETQYF
>TRBJ1-2|NA|NA|TRBV6-2/TRBV6-3
TGTGCCAGCAGCCGCGAGACAGGTCCCGAGGAGGGCTACACCTTC
CASSRETGPEEGYTF
>TRBJ2-3|NA|NA|TRBV11-2
TGTGCCAGCAGCTCCCACATATTCAGTAGCACAGATACGCAGTATTTT
CASSSHIFSSTDTQYF
>TRBJ2-1|once|NA|TRBV7-9
TGTGCCAGCAGCCCAGACAGAGACTCCTACAATGAGCAGTTCTTC
CASSPDRDSYNEQFF
>TRBJ2-7|NA|TRBD2|TRBV28
TGTGCCAGTATACCCGGGGGGATGGCGGGCGAGCAGTACTTC
CASIPGGMAGEQYF
>TRBJ2-5|once|TRBD2|TRBV5-4
TGTGCCAGCAGCTTGCAACTAGCGGGAGGCGGGGATGGGGAGACCCAGTACTTC
CASSLQLAGGGDGETQYF
>TRBJ1-5|NA|NA|TRBV30
TGTGCCTGGAGTGCAGGATCGACAGCTAGCAATCAGCCCCAGCATTTT
CAWSAGSTASNQPQHF
>TRBJ1-2|NA|NA|TRBV27
TGTGCCAGCAGTTTTGGACACGGGGGCTATGGCTACACCTTC
CASSFGHGGYGYTF
>TRBJ1-4|NA|TRBD1|TRBV28
TGTGCCAGCAGTTACCCGGGACAGGGGCCATCTGAAAAACTGTTTTTT
CASSYPGQGPSEKLFF
>TRBJ1-2|NA|TRBD1|TRBV6-5
TGTGCCACCCCCGGACAGGGCCATGGCTACACCTTC
CATPGQGHGYTF
>TRBJ2-7|NA|TRBD2|TRBV7-3
TGTGCCAGCAGCTTAGGCGGGAGAGACGAGCAGTACTTC
CASSLGGRDEQYF
>TRBJ1-2|NA|TRBD1|TRBV28
TGTGCCAGCAGTCCGCTCCGGGACAGGGGGCGTCGGGGCTACACCTTC
CASSPLRDRGRRGYTF
>TRBJ2-6|few|NA|TRBV19
TGTGCCAGTAGTTTACAGGGTACCTACTCTGGGGCCAACGTCCTGACTTTC
CASSLQGTYSGANVLTF
>TRBJ2-7|NA|TRBD1|TRBV10-3
TGTGCCATCAGTGCCGACAGGGGCGACGAGCAGTACTTC
CAISADRGDEQYF
>TRBJ2-7|NA|TRBD1|TRBV6-5
TGTGCCAGCAGCGAGGACAGGGGGCGATACGAGCAGTACTTC
CASSEDRGRYEQYF
>TRBJ2-3|NA|TRBD2|TRBV12-5
TGTGCTACCAGCGGGACTAGCACAGATACGCAGTATTTT
CATSGTSTDTQYF
>TRBJ1-1|NA|NA|TRBV6-5
TGTGCCAGCACCGGACAGCCGAACACTGAAGCTTTCTTT
CASTGQPNTEAFF
>TRBJ2-7|NA|NA|TRBV27
TGTGCCAGCAGTTTAACCGGGAGAGGATCCTACGAGCAGTACTTC
CASSLTGRGSYEQYF
>TRBJ1-5|few|TRBD1|TRBV11-3
TGTGCCAGCAGCTTAGATCGAGGCAGGGGGGCAGGAAAGCCCCAGCATTTT
CASSLDRGRGAGKPQHF
>TRBJ1-2|NA|NA|TRBV9
TGTGCCAGCAGCGTAGCCCCCCCTGGAGGGAACCTTTATGGCTACACCTTC
CASSVAPPGGNLYGYTF
>TRBJ2-3|NA|TRBD2|TRBV7-9
TGTGCCAGCAGCCGAAAGCGGGAGGAATATGATACGCAGTATTTT
CASSRKREEYDTQYF
>TRBJ2-7|NA|NA|TRBV5-6
TGTGCCAGCAGCTTGGCCCCCCGAGACCCTGCGGGACACGAGCAGTACTTC
CASSLAPRDPAGHEQYF
>TRBJ1-5|NA|NA|TRBV6-5
TGTGCCAGCAGTTACTCGCGAGATCAGCCCCAGCATTTT
CASSYSRDQPQHF
>TRBJ1-2|once|TRBD1|TRBV30
TGTGCCTGGAGTCGATCCGGGACAGGGGGCGACGGCTACACCTTC
CAWSRSGTGGDGYTF
>TRBJ2-3|once|TRBD1|TRBV5-6
TGTGCCAGCAGCTCCCGACAGGGGGTCACAGATACGCAGTATTTT
CASSSRQGVTDTQYF
>TRBJ1-1|NA|NA|TRBV10-2
TGCGCCAGCAGGGACAGTAGTTACACTGAAGCTTTCTTT
CASRDSSYTEAFF
>TRBJ1-4|NA|NA|TRBV27
TGTGCCAGCGGAGGAGTAGGGGAAAAACTGTTTTTT
CASGGVGEKLFF
>TRBJ2-7|NA|TRBD2|TRBV5-1
TGCGCCAGCAGCCCCGGACTAGGAGTCGACGAGCAGTACTTC
CASSPGLGVDEQYF
>TRBJ2-7|NA|NA|TRBV7-9
TGTGCCAGCAGCTTACAGAACTACGAGCAGTACTTC
CASSLQNYEQYF
>TRBJ1-6|NA|NA|TRBV3-1/TRBV3-2
TGTGCCAGCAGCCCTCAGGGGCTGGGTAATTCACCCCTCCACTTT
CASSPQGLGNSPLHF
>TRBJ2-2|NA|NA|TRBV19
TGTGCCAGTGCCGGGACTGGGAACACCGGGGAGCTGTTTTTT
CASAGTGNTGELFF
>TRBJ2-1|NA|NA|TRBV6-2/TRBV6-3
TGTGCCAGCAGTTGGGCGTTGGGGGGACTGAGCTCCTACAATGAGCAGTTCTTC
CASSWALGGLSSYNEQFF
>TRBJ1-3|NA|NA|TRBV9
TGTGCCAGCAGCCCTCGACCGACATCAGGGGTTGGAAACACCATATATTTT
CASSPRPTSGVGNTIYF
>TRBJ2-2|NA|TRBD1|TRBV11-2
TGTGCCAGCAGCCCATGGACAGGGGAGGCCGGGGAGCTGTTTTTT
CASSPWTGEAGELFF
>TRBJ2-6|NA|TRBD2|TRBV3-1/TRBV3-2
TGTGCCAGCAGCCCTCGAAGTAGCGGGACCCTCGGGGGGGCCAACGTCCTGACTTTC
CASSPRSSGTLGGANVLTF
>TRBJ1-2|NA|NA|TRBV19
TGTGCCAGTACCTGGGGGGACTATAACTATGGCTACACCTTC
CASTWGDYNYGYTF
>TRBJ2-6|once|NA|TRBV19
TGTGCCAGTAGTGCCCGACAGCTCTCTGGGGCCAACGTCCTGACTTTC
CASSARQLSGANVLTF
>TRBJ1-6|NA|NA|TRBV21-1
TGTGCCAGCAGCCCCCGGGGAGGTGCCTATTCACCCCTCCACTTT
CASSPRGGAYSPLHF
>TRBJ2-7|NA|NA|TRBV12-3/TRBV12-4
TGTGCCAGCAGTTTACAGGGGATCCACGAGCAGTACTTC
CASSLQGIHEQYF
>TRBJ2-5|NA|NA|TRBV19
TGTGCCAGTAGTATCAAATTGGGAGTTGAGACCCAGTACTTC
CASSIKLGVETQYF
>TRBJ2-7|NA|TRBD1|TRBV10-3
TGTGCCATCAGTGAGTTGGGAACAGGGGGCGAGCAGTACTTC
CAISELGTGGEQYF
>TRBJ2-7|NA|TRBD1|TRBV5-1
TGCGCCAGCAGCTTGGACAGGGGGGTCTACTACGAGCAGTACTTC
CASSLDRGVYYEQYF
>TRBJ2-3|NA|NA|TRBV3-1/TRBV3-2
TGTGCCAGCAGCCATCGGCGGGATACGCAGTATTTT
CASSHRRDTQYF
>TRBJ2-1|NA|TRBD2|TRBV4-2
TGTGCCAGCAGCCAAGACGCCTTTGGGACTAACAATGAGCAGTTCTTC
CASSQDAFGTNNEQFF
>TRBJ1-2|NA|NA|TRBV5-1
TGCGCCAGCAGCTTGGCGGTGGGGGCAGCTAACTATGGCTACACCTTC
CASSLAVGAANYGYTF